This T cell receptor beta chain derives from a study of shared clonotypes between healthy human individuals. Study background: Aged 18 to 49, the donors were two women and a few men. The study, taken as a whole, reports: Between a handful of donors, naive CD4 clonotypes were shared at a level of approximately 5%.

CDR1 is MNHEY, CDR2 SMNVEV, per germline (reference sequence). The CDR3 runs to 14 residues. V trimming: 6 bases; J trimming: 3 bases; junction bases outside the gene matches: 3. Several immunoSEQ plates received, in even portions, the genomic DNA of each subset. Produced via immunoSEQ multiplex PCR; TCRdb's table is partial and in-frame only. In the table there are about 2.2 million clones, just over 90% of which are singletons. On this clone: Its target is unknown.

Naive CD8 cells comprised CD45RO-negative, CCR7-positively selected cells, excluding terminally differentiated effector memory CD45RA+ cells. V gene TRBV27 combines with J gene TRBJ1-2; TRBD1 aligns across 11 bases. This TCR came from a man between 18 and 35 years old in good health. Some clones in this sample may be carry-over from other donors' samples. The specimen sequenced was naive CD8+ T cells from PBMCs. For the CDR3, the DNA is TGTGCCAGCAGATCGGGACAGGGGGACTATGGCTACACCTTC. As protein: CASRSGQGDYGYTF.